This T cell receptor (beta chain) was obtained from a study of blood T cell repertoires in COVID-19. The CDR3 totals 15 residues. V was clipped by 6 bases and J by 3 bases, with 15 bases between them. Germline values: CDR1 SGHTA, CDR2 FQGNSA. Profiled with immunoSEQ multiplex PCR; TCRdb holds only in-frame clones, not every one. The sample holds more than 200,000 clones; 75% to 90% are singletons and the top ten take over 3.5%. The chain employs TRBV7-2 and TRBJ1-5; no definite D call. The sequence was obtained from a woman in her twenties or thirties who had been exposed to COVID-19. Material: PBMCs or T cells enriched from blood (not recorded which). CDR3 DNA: TGTGCCAGCAGTTCAGGCTGGTTCTTCAATCAGCCCCAGCATTTT. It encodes CASSSGWFFNQPQHF.